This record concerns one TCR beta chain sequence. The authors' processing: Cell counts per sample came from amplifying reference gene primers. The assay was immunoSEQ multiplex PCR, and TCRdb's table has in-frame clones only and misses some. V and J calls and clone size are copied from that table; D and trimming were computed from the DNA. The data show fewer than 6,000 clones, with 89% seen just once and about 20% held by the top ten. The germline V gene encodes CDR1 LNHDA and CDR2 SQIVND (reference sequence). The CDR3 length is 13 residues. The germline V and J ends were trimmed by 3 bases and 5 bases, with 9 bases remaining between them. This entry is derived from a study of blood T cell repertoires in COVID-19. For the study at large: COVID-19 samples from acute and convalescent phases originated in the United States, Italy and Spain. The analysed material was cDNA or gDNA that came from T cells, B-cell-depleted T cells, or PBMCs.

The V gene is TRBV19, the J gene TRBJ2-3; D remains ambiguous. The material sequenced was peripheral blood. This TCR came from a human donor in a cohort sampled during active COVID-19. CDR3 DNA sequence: TGTGCCAGTAGTATGGGCTCCCAAGATACGCAGTATTTT. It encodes CASSMGSQDTQYF.